This T cell receptor beta chain was identified in a study of immune cell composition in non-small cell lung cancer. In regard to this clone: Its cognate antigen is unknown.

Overall study findings and caveats: Tumour-associated clones >0.5% occurred in about a third of adenocarcinomas, about three quarters of squamous. Overall clonality, unlike maximal tumour-associated clone frequency, did not predict TIL reactivity. Dominant in vivo tumour-associated clones were not shown to share tumour-reactive sequences.

Normal lung was taken at the farthest possible site, at least 3 cm from tumour. Trimming stripped 8 bases from V and 1 base from J, with 24 bases between. CDR1 is SQVTM, CDR2 ANQGSEA, per germline. The CDR3 is 17 amino acids. TCRdb keeps only in-frame clones here, not all; method: immunoSEQ multiplex PCR. This sample has about 7,900 clones, with roughly 69% found just once. The chain links TRBV29-1 to TRBJ2-4, with D maybe TRBD1 (6 bases). Sequencing input: non-adjacent lung tissue. This clonotype originated in a human donor with non-small cell lung cancer. CDR3 DNA sequence: TGCAGCCCACAGGGAATGAGAGAGCTCCTGGCCAAAAACATTCAGTACTTC. Its protein product is CSPQGMRELLAKNIQYF. The entire variable domain, with the rest obtained from reference TRBV29-1 and TRBJ2-4, is as follows: SAVISQKPSRDICQRGTSLTIQCQVDSQVTMMFWYRQQPGQSLTLIATANQGSEATYESGFVIDKFPISRPNLTFSTLTVSNMSPEDSSIYLCSPQGMRELLAKNIQYFGAGTRLSVL.